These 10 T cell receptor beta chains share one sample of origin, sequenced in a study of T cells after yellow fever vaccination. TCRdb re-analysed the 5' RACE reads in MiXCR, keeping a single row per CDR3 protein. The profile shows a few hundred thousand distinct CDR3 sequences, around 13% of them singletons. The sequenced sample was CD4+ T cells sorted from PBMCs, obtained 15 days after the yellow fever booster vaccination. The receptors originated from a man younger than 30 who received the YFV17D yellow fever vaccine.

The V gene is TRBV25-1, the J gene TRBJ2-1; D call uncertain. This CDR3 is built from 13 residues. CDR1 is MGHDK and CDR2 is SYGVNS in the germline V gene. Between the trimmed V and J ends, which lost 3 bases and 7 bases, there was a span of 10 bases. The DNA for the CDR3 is TGTGCCAGCAGTGATCCCTCGGTTAATGAGCAGTTCTTC. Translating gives CASSDPSVNEQFF. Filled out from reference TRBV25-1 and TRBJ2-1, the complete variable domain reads EADIYQTPRYLVIGTGKKITLECSQTMGHDKMYWYQQDPGMELHLIHYSYGVNSTEKGDLSSESTVSRIRTEHFPLTLESARPSHTSQYLCASSDPSVNEQFFGPGTRLTVL.

CDR3 DNA: TGTGCCAGCAGCCTAGCCTTTGGGGCCAACGTCCTGACTTTC. Its protein is CASSLAFGANVLTF. This sequence joins TRBV28 and TRBJ2-6; TRBD2 might be the D (5 bases). The CDR3 has 14 residues. Trimming removed 6 bases at V and 3 bases at J, with 9 bases between. Germline-derived CDR1 and CDR2 are MDHEN and SYDVKM. Full variable domain (missing parts from reference TRBV28 and TRBJ2-6): DVKVTQSSRYLVKRTGEKVFLECVQDMDHENMFWYRQDPGLGLRLIYFSYDVKMKEKGDIPEGYSVSREKKERFSLILESASTNQTSMYLCASSLAFGANVLTFGAGSRLTVL.

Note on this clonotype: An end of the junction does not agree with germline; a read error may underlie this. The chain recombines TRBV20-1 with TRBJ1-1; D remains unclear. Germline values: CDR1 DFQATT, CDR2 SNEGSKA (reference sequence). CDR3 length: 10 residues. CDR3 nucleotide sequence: TGCAGTGCTGGAGACACTGCGAGGATCTTT. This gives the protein CSAGDTARIF.

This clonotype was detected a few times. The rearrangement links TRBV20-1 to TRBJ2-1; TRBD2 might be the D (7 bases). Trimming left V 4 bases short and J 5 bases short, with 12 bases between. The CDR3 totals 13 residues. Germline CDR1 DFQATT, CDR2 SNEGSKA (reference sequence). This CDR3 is CSATSGGDNEQFF. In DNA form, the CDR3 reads TGCAGTGCTACTTCGGGGGGCGACAATGAGCAGTTCTTC.

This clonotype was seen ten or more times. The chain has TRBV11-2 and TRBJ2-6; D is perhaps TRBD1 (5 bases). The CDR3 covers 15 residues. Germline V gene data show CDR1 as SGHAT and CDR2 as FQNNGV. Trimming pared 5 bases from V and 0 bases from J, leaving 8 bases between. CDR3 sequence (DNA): TGTGCCAGCAGCCCAGGGTACTCTGGGGCCAACGTCCTGACTTTC. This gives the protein CASSPGYSGANVLTF.

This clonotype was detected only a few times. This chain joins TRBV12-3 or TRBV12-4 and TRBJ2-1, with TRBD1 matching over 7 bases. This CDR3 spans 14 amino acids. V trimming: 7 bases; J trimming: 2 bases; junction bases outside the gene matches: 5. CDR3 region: CASIRDRAYNEQFF. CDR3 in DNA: TGTGCCAGCATTCGAGACAGGGCCTACAATGAGCAGTTCTTC.

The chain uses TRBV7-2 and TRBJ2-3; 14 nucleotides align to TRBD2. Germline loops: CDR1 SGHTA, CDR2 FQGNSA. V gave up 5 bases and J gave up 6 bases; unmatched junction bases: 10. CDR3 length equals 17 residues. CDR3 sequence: CASSPRLAGGPDDTQYF. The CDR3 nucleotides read TGTGCCAGCAGCCCCCGACTAGCGGGGGGGCCTGACGATACGCAGTATTTT.

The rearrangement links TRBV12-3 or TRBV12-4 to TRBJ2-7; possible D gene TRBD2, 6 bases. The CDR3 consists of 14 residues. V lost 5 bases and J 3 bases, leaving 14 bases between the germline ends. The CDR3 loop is CASSNLPGSYEQYF. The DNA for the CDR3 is TGTGCCAGCAGTAACCTCCCCGGGAGCTACGAGCAGTACTTC.

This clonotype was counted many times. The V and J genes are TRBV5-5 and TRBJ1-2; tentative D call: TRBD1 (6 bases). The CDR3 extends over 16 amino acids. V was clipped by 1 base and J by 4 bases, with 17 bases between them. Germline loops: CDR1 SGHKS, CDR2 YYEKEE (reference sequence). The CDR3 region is CASSLTYRASAYGYTF. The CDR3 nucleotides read TGTGCCAGCAGCTTGACCTACAGGGCTTCGGCCTATGGCTACACCTTC.

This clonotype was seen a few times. The CDR3 coding sequence is TGTGCCAGCTGGAGTCTAGCGAGTCTGGCAGATACGCAGTATTTT. This codes for CASWSLASLADTQYF. The J gene is TRBJ2-3, the V gene TRBV6-2 or TRBV6-3; possibly TRBD2 for D (6 bases). The CDR3 is 15 amino acids. Trimming shortened V by 8 bases and J by 4 bases, and 19 bases separated the two germline ends. The germline V gene has CDR1 MNHEY and CDR2 SVGEGT.